This T cell receptor beta chain was sequenced for a study of shared clonotypes between healthy human individuals. This clone has only one observation. The data were produced by immunoSEQ multiplex PCR, yet TCRdb's version contains in-frame clones alone and is incomplete. The top ten hold around 11% of the sample, which has some 490,000 clones, around 73% seen once. Material for sequencing was PBMCs. The source of this sequence is a woman between 40 and 50 years old in good health. Some clones in this sample may be carry-over from other donors' samples.

The CDR3 protein is CASTSLADSYEQYF. The CDR3 DNA reads TGTGCCAGCACTTCTCTAGCGGACTCCTACGAGCAGTACTTC. The gene calls are TRBV27 and TRBJ2-7; TRBD2 matches at 7 bases. There are 14 residues in the CDR3. V lost 7 bases to trimming and J lost 0 bases; unmatched junction nucleotides: 6. Germline V gene data show CDR1 as MNHEY and CDR2 as SMNVEV (reference sequence).